These 30 T cell receptor beta chains were sequenced from one sample in a study of OX40 agonist ivuxolimab in advanced cancers. The assay was immunoSEQ multiplex PCR, and TCRdb's table has in-frame clones only and misses some. The table includes about 89,000 clones, approximately 91% detected once. Sequences were derived from CD4+ or CD8+ T cells sorted from blood, sampled in a trial of the OX40 agonist ivuxolimab. Receptors originate from an adult with an advanced solid tumor such as melanoma, head and neck, liver or kidney cancer.

The chain uses TRBV14 and TRBJ2-6, with D possibly being TRBD2 (6 bases). Germline V gene lookup returns CDR1 SGHDN and CDR2 FVKESK. The germline V and J ends were trimmed by 1 base and 1 base, with 8 bases remaining between them. This CDR3 has 16 residues. The CDR3 DNA is TGTGCCAGCAGCCAAGGCGGAGGGTCTGGGGCCAACGTCCTGACTTTC. This encodes CASSQGGGSGANVLTF. Filled out from reference TRBV14 and TRBJ2-6, the complete variable domain reads EAGVTQFPSHSVIEKGQTVTLRCDPISGHDNLYWYRRVMGKEIKFLLHFVKESKQDESGMPNNRFLAERTGGTYSTLKVQPAELEDSGVYFCASSQGGGSGANVLTFGAGSRLTVL.

CDR3 amino acids: CASSATETQYF. The DNA for the CDR3 is TGTGCCAGCAGCGCCACGGAGACCCAGTACTTC. The V call is TRBV7-2, the J call TRBJ2-5; D gene uncertain. CDR1 and CDR2 (germline): SGHTA, FQGNSA. Trimming stripped 5 bases from V and 5 bases from J, with 6 bases between. The CDR3 extends over 11 amino acids.

The DNA for the CDR3 is TGTGCCAGCAGTGAAGCGCACAGGGGGATCTATGGCTACACCTTC. This codes for CASSEAHRGIYGYTF. The chain has TRBV6-1 and TRBJ1-2; 8 positions agree with TRBD1. The CDR3 length is 15 residues. V shed 0 bases, J shed 4 bases, and the junction held 4 bases outside the gene matches. CDR1 is MNHNS, CDR2 SASEGT, per germline.

The genes are TRBV10-3 and TRBJ2-5, with D maybe TRBD2 (5 bases). Between the trimmed V and J ends, which lost 0 bases and 2 bases, there was a span of 7 bases. CDR1 is ENHRY and CDR2 is SYGVKD in the germline V gene. The CDR3 covers 14 residues. DNA of the CDR3: TGTGCCATCAGTGAGTCGCGGGTTCAAGAGACCCAGTACTTC. This sequence encodes CAISESRVQETQYF.

This sequence joins TRBV7-9 and TRBJ2-2; D perhaps matches TRBD2 (7 bases). CDR1 is SEHNR, CDR2 FQNEAQ, per germline (reference sequence). V gave up 5 bases and J gave up 4 bases, with 14 bases separating them. The CDR3 sequence is 15 residues long. Here the CDR3 reads CASSPAGASTGELFF. In DNA, the CDR3 is TGTGCCAGCAGCCCGGCGGGGGCATCCACCGGGGAGCTGTTTTTT.

This clone was counted a few times. The rearrangement uses TRBV20-1 and TRBJ1-5; D gene ambiguous. The CDR3 is 9 amino acids. CDR1 DFQATT and CDR2 SNEGSKA come from the germline V gene (reference sequence). CDR3 nucleotide sequence: TGCAGCTCCAATATGCCCCAGCATTTT. Its translation is CSSNMPQHF.

The chain is built from TRBV11-2 and TRBJ2-7; D remains ambiguous. The germline CDR1 and CDR2 sequences are SGHAT and FQNNGV. The CDR3 is 14 amino acids. V lost 4 bases, J lost 3 bases, and 13 bases lay in between. CDR3 bases: TGTGCCAGCAGCTCCTTGAGGCACAGCTACGAGCAGTACTTC. It yields the protein CASSSLRHSYEQYF. The full variable domain, its missing parts supplied by reference TRBV11-2 and TRBJ2-7, is EAGVAQSPRYKIIEKRQSVAFWCNPISGHATLYWYQQILGQGPKLLIQFQNNGVVDDSQLPKDRFSAERLKGVDSTLKIQPAKLEDSAVYLCASSSLRHSYEQYFGPGTRLTVT.

The chain combines TRBV15 with TRBJ2-2; 9 positions agree with TRBD1. CDR1 is LNHNV and CDR2 is YYDKDF in the germline V gene (reference sequence). This CDR3 spans 17 amino acids. The ends lost 2 bases at V and 3 bases at J; junction bases unmatched: 7. DNA of the CDR3: TGTGCCACCAGCAGACCCCCGGGACAGGGTCACACCGGGGAGCTGTTTTTT. This sequence encodes CATSRPPGQGHTGELFF.

This sequence joins TRBV28 and TRBJ2-5; 10 bases agree with TRBD1. V lost 6 bases, J lost 2 bases, and 9 bases stayed unmatched. CDR1 is MDHEN, CDR2 SYDVKM, per germline. This CDR3 has 16 amino acids. The CDR3 coding sequence is TGTGCCAGCAGACATCCTGGGACAGGGGAACAAGAGACCCAGTACTTC. This gives the protein CASRHPGTGEQETQYF.

The genes are TRBV4-2 and TRBJ2-7, with 9 bases lining up with TRBD1. V trimming: 3 bases; J trimming: 3 bases; junction bases outside the gene matches: 6. The CDR3 is made up of 15 amino acids. Looked up from germline, CDR1 is LGHNA and CDR2 is YNFKEQ. CDR3: CASSQTTGQGYEQYF. In nucleotides, the CDR3 is TGTGCCAGCAGCCAGACCACGGGACAGGGCTACGAGCAGTACTTC.

This clone has a handful of counts. The chain joins TRBV7-9 to TRBJ2-2; 8 bases map to TRBD2. The junction had 5 bases not matched to a gene; V was cut back by 5 bases and J by 6 bases. Germline CDR1 is SEHNR and CDR2 is FQNEAQ (reference sequence). The CDR3 consists of 14 residues. CDR3 in amino acids: CASSPGLAAGELFF. The CDR3 DNA is TGTGCCAGCAGCCCCGGACTAGCCGCCGGGGAGCTGTTTTTT. Supplemented by reference TRBV7-9 and TRBJ2-2, the full variable domain reads DTGVSQNPRHKITKRGQNVTFRCDPISEHNRLYWYRQTLGQGPEFLTYFQNEAQLEKSRLLSDRFSAERPKGSFSTLEIQRTEQGDSAMYLCASSPGLAAGELFFGEGSRLTVL.

The gene calls are TRBV19 and TRBJ2-5, with TRBD2 matching over 7 bases. The germline V gene has CDR1 LNHDA and CDR2 SQIVND (reference sequence). The CDR3 length is 19 residues. Trimming took 1 base from V and 2 from J; bases not matched to a gene: 16. The CDR3 region is CASSIGFGGMIPKQETQYF. CDR3 nucleotides: TGTGCCAGTAGTATAGGATTCGGGGGGATGATCCCGAAACAAGAGACCCAGTACTTC.

This sequence joins TRBV7-9 and TRBJ2-5; tentative D call: TRBD1 (6 bases). CDR1 is SEHNR and CDR2 is FQNEAQ in the germline V gene (reference sequence). The CDR3 covers 16 residues. Between the trimmed V and J ends, which lost 5 bases and 0 bases, there was a span of 16 bases. The CDR3 here is CASSETGQPYQETQYF. CDR3 in DNA: TGTGCCAGCAGCGAGACCGGACAGCCGTACCAAGAGACCCAGTACTTC.

This chain joins TRBV11-2 and TRBJ2-5; D unresolved. Trimming took off 5 bases at V and 5 bases at J, with 12 bases between the two ends. The germline V gene has CDR1 SGHAT and CDR2 FQNNGV. This CDR3 comprises 13 residues. CDR3 DNA sequence: TGTGCCAGCAGCCCGACGCGTCGGGAGACCCAGTACTTC. This translates into CASSPTRRETQYF.

The chain's CDR3 is CASSHSTGPSYEQYF. The CDR3 DNA reads TGCGCCAGCAGCCACTCGACAGGGCCCTCCTACGAGCAGTACTTC. The rearrangement links TRBV4-3 to TRBJ2-7; 7 bases are shared with TRBD1. Losses at the gene ends were 3 bases for V and 0 bases for J; bases not matched to a gene: 5. Germline CDR1 LGHNA, CDR2 YSLEER. This CDR3 comprises 15 residues.

The rearrangement uses TRBV27 and TRBJ2-3; D is ambiguous. The V gene lost 6 bases and the J gene lost 0 bases, with 16 bases spanning the gap. The CDR3 is made up of 16 amino acids. Germline CDR1 MNHEY, CDR2 SMNVEV (reference sequence). The chain's CDR3 is CASRPPPSTSTDTQYF. DNA of the CDR3: TGTGCCAGCAGACCCCCCCCGTCAACTAGCACAGATACGCAGTATTTT.

The chain combines TRBV6-6 with TRBJ1-1; no reliable D call. There are 13 residues in the CDR3. From germline, CDR1 is MNHNY and CDR2 SVGAGI (reference sequence). The germline V and J ends were trimmed by 1 base and 1 base, with 4 bases remaining between them. CDR3 loop: CASSYYGNTEAFF. DNA of the CDR3: TGTGCCAGCAGTTACTACGGGAACACTGAAGCTTTCTTT.

This chain joins TRBV5-6 and TRBJ1-4; D not certain. Trimming cost V 0 bases and J 8 bases, with 8 bases left between them. CDR3 length equals 13 residues. Per the germline V gene, CDR1 is SGHDT and CDR2 is YYEEEE. CDR3 amino acids: CASSLAIGEKLFF. CDR3 in DNA: TGTGCCAGCAGCTTGGCGATTGGGGAAAAACTGTTTTTT.

In this sample, this clone turned up a few times. The chain carries TRBV18 and TRBJ2-2; D might be TRBD1 or TRBD2, each matching 5 bases. The germline V gene encodes CDR1 KGHSH and CDR2 LQKENI. The CDR3 length is 14 residues. V was shortened by 3 bases and J by 5 bases, with 10 bases between the two germline ends. CDR3 residues: CASSPPGRTGELFF. The CDR3 DNA follows: TGTGCCAGCTCACCCCCGGGGCGGACCGGGGAGCTGTTTTTT.

The gene calls are TRBV27 and TRBJ1-2; 9 bases match TRBD1. CDR1 and CDR2 from the germline V gene are MNHEY and SMNVEV (reference sequence). The ends lost 3 bases at V and 8 bases at J; junction bases unmatched: 7. The CDR3 consists of 14 residues. In DNA form, the CDR3 reads TGTGCCAGCAGTTTCTCACAGGGGGCGGGAGGCTACACCTTC. It encodes CASSFSQGAGGYTF.

This clone occurred a few times. V usage is TRBV28 and J usage is TRBJ2-3; D uncertain. This CDR3 has 12 amino acids. V was clipped by 2 bases and J by 4 bases, with 4 bases between them. The germline V gene encodes CDR1 MDHEN and CDR2 SYDVKM. The DNA of the CDR3 is TGTGCCAGCAGTTTACCCCCAGATACGCAGTATTTT. It codes for CASSLPPDTQYF.

In its sample, this clone was seen once. The chain employs TRBV15 and TRBJ2-3; 11 positions agree with TRBD2. Trimming at V came to 1 base and at J to 2 bases, leaving 5 bases not matched to a gene. CDR1 is LNHNV, CDR2 YYDKDF, per germline (reference sequence). The CDR3 is 17 amino acids. The CDR3 DNA follows: TGTGCCACCAGCAGAGGACTGGGACTAGCGGACACAGATACGCAGTATTTT. Its protein is CATSRGLGLADTDTQYF.

The genes are TRBV11-2 and TRBJ1-5, with TRBD1 as a possible D gene (6 bases). With 1 base removed from V and 7 bases from J, the gap between germline ends came to 8 bases. This CDR3 is 13 amino acids long. Germline V gene lookup returns CDR1 SGHAT and CDR2 FQNNGV. CDR3 sequence reads: CASSLGDRQPQHF. DNA of the CDR3: TGTGCCAGCAGCTTAGGAGACAGGCAGCCCCAGCATTTT.

This chain connects TRBV7-2 to TRBJ1-3; D call uncertain. With 1 base removed from V and 2 bases from J, the gap between germline ends came to 3 bases. The CDR3 runs to 13 residues. In germline, CDR1 is SGHTA, CDR2 FQGNSA. The DNA of the CDR3 is TGTGCCAGCAGCTTAGGTCCTGGAAACACCATATATTTT. It translates to CASSLGPGNTIYF.

The chain has TRBV5-1 and TRBJ2-1, with a possible D match to TRBD2 (6 bases). CDR1 SGHRS and CDR2 YFSETQ come from the germline V gene. The CDR3 consists of 15 residues. V gave up 2 bases and J gave up 4 bases, with 13 bases separating them. The CDR3 spells CASSFQDSGYNEQFF. In DNA form, the CDR3 reads TGCGCCAGCAGCTTTCAGGATAGCGGATACAATGAGCAGTTCTTC.

This clone was found a few times. The chain recombines TRBV13 with TRBJ1-4; D perhaps matches TRBD1 (6 bases). V lost 7 bases, J lost 5 bases, and 14 bases lay in between. This CDR3 is built from 14 residues. The V gene's germline CDR1 is PRHDT and CDR2 FYEKMQ (reference sequence). The CDR3 bases are TGTGCCAGCAAATGGAGCAGGGGAAATGAAAAACTGTTTTTT. It codes for CASKWSRGNEKLFF.

This sequence joins TRBV5-1 and TRBJ1-1; tentative D call: TRBD1 (6 bases). This CDR3 has 14 amino acids. Germline values: CDR1 SGHRS, CDR2 YFSETQ. The V end lost 1 base, the J end lost 2 bases, and 9 bases lay between the germline ends. Written as DNA, the CDR3 is TGCGCCAGCAGCTTGAGCAGGGGAAACACTGAAGCTTTCTTT. It is translated as CASSLSRGNTEAFF.

V and J are TRBV5-1 and TRBJ2-3; D uncertain. V was pared by 5 bases and J by 6 bases, with 13 bases between. The germline CDR1 and CDR2 sequences are SGHRS and YFSETQ. This CDR3 has 13 residues. In nucleotides, the CDR3 is TGCGCCAGCAGTGCTAGTGTCGCCGATACGCAGTATTTT. Translation: CASSASVADTQYF.

The J gene is TRBJ2-5, the V gene TRBV5-1; 7 bases line up with TRBD2. Germline lookup yields CDR1 SGHRS and CDR2 YFSETQ. The CDR3 has 14 amino acids. Trimming took 9 bases from V and 0 from J; bases not matched to a gene: 8. CDR3 protein: CATRLASDQETQYF. CDR3 bases: TGCGCCACCCGACTAGCCTCAGACCAAGAGACCCAGTACTTC.

V and J are TRBV6-6 and TRBJ2-1; 10 positions agree with TRBD2. Germline V lookup: CDR1 MNHNY, CDR2 SVGAGI (reference sequence). The CDR3 loop spans 16 amino acids. V dropped 2 bases and J dropped 5; count of bases not matched to a gene: 6. The CDR3 DNA reads TGTGCCAGCAGTTACGGCCCAGCGGGGGGGCACAATGAGCAGTTCTTC. Residues: CASSYGPAGGHNEQFF.